These 9 T cell receptor beta chains came from one sample sequenced in a study of blood T cell repertoires in COVID-19. The data were produced by immunoSEQ multiplex PCR, yet TCRdb's version contains in-frame clones alone and is incomplete. The repertoire has a few hundred thousand clones, roughly 86% of them found once; the top ten carry 8.5% to 10%. The sample was peripheral blood. The receptors were sampled from a man aged 35-49 years who had recovered from COVID-19.

The rearrangement links TRBV27 to TRBJ2-5; D remains unclear. Looked up from germline, CDR1 is MNHEY and CDR2 is SMNVEV (reference sequence). V lost 3 bases and J 4 bases, leaving 6 bases between the germline ends. The CDR3 consists of 12 residues. In nucleotides, the CDR3 is TGTGCCAGCAGTTTGCCAGGAGAGACCCAGTACTTC. Its translation is CASSLPGETQYF.

The CDR3 DNA reads TGTGCCAGCAGAGCGGAACTTAGTACAGATACGCAGTATTTT. Amino acid sequence: CASRAELSTDTQYF. The chain couples TRBV5-4 to TRBJ2-3, with TRBD2 as a possible D gene (5 bases). Germline-derived CDR1 and CDR2 are SGHNT and YYREEE (reference sequence). This CDR3 region has 14 residues. V lost 5 bases to trimming and J lost 3 bases, with 13 bases between them.

This clone was picked up a small number of times. The V and J genes are TRBV5-6 and TRBJ2-3; TRBD2 aligns across 10 bases. The V and J ends lost 10 bases and 4 bases, in that order; junction bases with no gene match: 9. The length of the CDR3 is 14 residues. Germline CDR1 reads SGHDT; CDR2 reads YYEEEE. CDR3 in DNA: TGTGCCTCCGAAACTAGCGGGACCGCAGATACGCAGTATTTT. Translated, it gives CASETSGTADTQYF.

This chain links TRBV30 with TRBJ2-7, with D perhaps TRBD2 (6 bases). Trimming removed 2 bases from V and 11 bases from J, with 16 bases in between. The CDR3 runs to 12 residues. Germline loops: CDR1 GTSNPN, CDR2 SVGIG (reference sequence). This CDR3 reads CAWSTGVFRKYF. The DNA for the CDR3 is TGTGCCTGGAGTACGGGGGTCTTCCGAAAGTACTTC.

Points on this clone: Other DNA sequences in the sample encode the same CDR3. Here the CDR3 reads CASSVGPNQETQYF. The DNA of the CDR3 is TGTGCCAGCAGCGTAGGGCCGAACCAAGAGACCCAGTACTTC. The rearrangement joins TRBV9 to TRBJ2-5, with D uncertain. The CDR3 spans 14 residues. V dropped 0 bases and J dropped 0 bases, with 6 bases sitting between them. Germline CDR1 SGDLS, CDR2 YYNGEE.

As DNA, the CDR3 is TGTGCCAGCTCACCACCCTTGGCGGGGGGCAGGCTCGAGCAGTACTTC. Its protein is CASSPPLAGGRLEQYF. This chain connects TRBV18 to TRBJ2-7, with 8 bases identical to TRBD2. The CDR3 sequence is 16 residues long. Unmatched junction bases numbered 10, after V lost 0 bases and J lost 6 bases. Germline loops: CDR1 KGHSH, CDR2 LQKENI.

This rearrangement joins TRBV6-6 to TRBJ1-3, with TRBD1 identical over 11 bases. Germline CDR1 MNHNY, CDR2 SVGAGI (reference sequence). Trimming at V came to 5 bases and at J to 0 bases, leaving 6 bases not matched to a gene. CDR3 length: 17 amino acids. The chain's CDR3 is CASSPQGQGVSGNTIYF. The CDR3 nucleotides are TGTGCCAGCAGTCCACAGGGACAGGGGGTCTCTGGAAACACCATATATTTT.

This chain connects TRBV7-2 to TRBJ2-1; 11 positions match TRBD2. Germline V gene sequence: CDR1 SGHTA, CDR2 FQGNSA. CDR3 length equals 13 residues. V dropped 6 bases and J dropped 7; count of bases not matched to a gene: 2. CDR3 coding DNA: TGTGCCAGCAGGATAGCGGGGGGGAATGAGCAGTTCTTC. Amino acids: CASRIAGGNEQFF. The full variable domain, in which reference TRBV7-2 and TRBJ2-1 provide the parts outside the CDR3, is GAGVSQSPSNKVTEKGKDVELRCDPISGHTALYWYRQSLGQGLEFLIYFQGNSAPDKSGLPSDRFSAERTGGSVSTLTIQRTQQEDSAVYLCASRIAGGNEQFFGPGTRLTVL.

This clone was recorded a few times. The chain recombines TRBV9 with TRBJ2-3; TRBD2 aligns across 10 bases. V shed 3 bases, J shed 5 bases, and the junction held 6 bases outside the gene matches. The CDR3 is made up of 15 amino acids. The germline V gene has CDR1 SGDLS and CDR2 YYNGEE. The CDR3 DNA follows: TGTGCCAGCAGCGAGCTAGCGGGAGTTATAGATACGCAGTATTTT. Amino acid sequence: CASSELAGVIDTQYF.